These 3 T cell receptor beta chains originate from one sample sequenced in a study of T cell changes during pregnancy in multiple sclerosis. Sequencing used immunoSEQ multiplex PCR; TCRdb keeps in-frame clones, though not all of them. The sample lists 43,000 or so clones, roughly 91% seen once, with 1.4% in the top ten. Specimen: PBMCs (not recorded whether the cells were cultured). Every receptor here comes from a female donor with multiple sclerosis, enrolled in a pregnancy study.

The rearrangement uses TRBV7-9 and TRBJ2-7, with D unclear. This CDR3 contains 13 residues. Trimming stripped 5 bases from V and 4 bases from J, with 12 bases between. Per germline, CDR1 SEHNR and CDR2 FQNEAQ (reference sequence). Here the CDR3 DNA reads TGTGCCAGCAGCCTTGGACCACGGTACGAGCAGTACTTC. This encodes CASSLGPRYEQYF.

The gene calls are TRBV6-4 and TRBJ2-3; possible D gene TRBD1, 6 bases. Trimming took off 7 bases at V and 10 bases at J, with 15 bases between the two ends. Germline lookup yields CDR1 MRHNA and CDR2 SNTAGT. The CDR3 is 12 residues long. The CDR3 coding sequence is TGTGCCAGCATACAAGACAGGTTGGCGCAGTATTTT. It is translated as CASIQDRLAQYF.

V gene TRBV2 combines with J gene TRBJ1-3; unclear D gene. Trimming cost V 6 bases and J 4 bases, with 7 bases left between them. The CDR3 is made up of 12 amino acids. CDR1 SNHLY and CDR2 FYNNEI come from the germline V gene. CDR3 nucleotides: TGTGCCAGCAGACAGATGGGAAACACCATATATTTT. Its protein is CASRQMGNTIYF.